This entry concerns a single TCR beta chain. These data come from a study of shared clonotypes between healthy human individuals. CDR1 and CDR2 from the germline V gene are SEHNR and FQNEAQ (reference sequence). The V end was cut by 5 bases, the J end by 4 bases, with 14 bases between. CDR3 length: 14 amino acids. Assay used: immunoSEQ multiplex PCR; TCRdb lists only in-frame clones, some missing. The data contain 2 million to 2.5 million clones, about 92% of them singletons. Sequences were obtained from naive CD4+ T cells from PBMCs. Subset meaning: CD45RA+ positively selected. This TCR was recovered from a man aged 18 to 30 in good health. Some clones in this sample may be carry-over from other donors' samples. V and J are TRBV7-9 and TRBJ1-1, with a tentative D call TRBD1 (6 bases). CDR3: CASSPSWGRTEAFF. The CDR3 coding sequence is TGTGCCAGCAGCCCCTCTTGGGGGCGCACTGAAGCTTTCTTT.